What follows are 13 T cell receptor beta chains derived from one specimen sequenced in a study of identical twins. TCRdb re-called the 5' RACE reads through MiXCR, storing one row per CDR3 protein. The data hold hundreds of thousands of distinct CDR3 sequences, with around 20% observed a single time. These data also formed part of another study, on T cells expressing NK-cell markers.

Sequenced: PBMCs. The receptor source for this set is a woman aged 18 to 35 in good health.

This sequence joins TRBV15 and TRBJ2-7; D might be TRBD1 or TRBD2, each matching 5 bases. V gave up 5 bases and J gave up 4 bases, with 12 bases separating them. The CDR3 is made up of 13 amino acids. Germline CDR1 reads LNHNV; CDR2 reads YYDKDF (reference sequence). CDR3 sequence: CATSSGTVYEQYF. The CDR3 bases are TGTGCCACCAGCTCAGGGACGGTTTACGAGCAGTACTTC.

This clonotype was counted a few times. CDR3 in DNA: TGTGCCAGCACCGGGGGTAACCAAGAGACCCAGTACTTC. It translates to CASTGGNQETQYF. The gene calls are TRBV12-3 or TRBV12-4 and TRBJ2-5; a weak D match, TRBD2 (6 bases). The ends were cut back, 7 bases at V and 0 bases at J, with 9 bases in the middle. There are 13 residues in the CDR3.

The chain's CDR3 is CASSARQGETQYF. The CDR3 nucleotides read TGTGCCAGCAGCGCCCGACAAGGCGAGACCCAGTACTTC. The chain uses TRBV7-9 and TRBJ2-5; no clear D. The ends were cut back, 5 bases at V and 5 bases at J, with 12 bases in the middle. Germline V lookup: CDR1 SEHNR, CDR2 FQNEAQ (reference sequence). The CDR3 spans 13 residues. Looking up the rest from reference TRBV7-9 and TRBJ2-5 gives the full variable domain: DTGVSQNPRHKITKRGQNVTFRCDPISEHNRLYWYRQTLGQGPEFLTYFQNEAQLEKSRLLSDRFSAERPKGSFSTLEIQRTEQGDSAMYLCASSARQGETQYFGPGTRLLVL.

V is TRBV4-2 and J is TRBJ2-2; TRBD1 is a possible D gene (6 bases). The ends were cut back, 4 bases at V and 7 bases at J, with 19 bases in the middle. Germline V gene lookup returns CDR1 LGHNA and CDR2 YNFKEQ. The CDR3 contains 16 residues. The CDR3: CASSLGETGQGGELFF. CDR3 nucleotides: TGTGCCAGCAGCCTTGGGGAGACAGGTCAGGGCGGGGAGCTGTTTTTT.

This clonotype occurred a few times. This chain connects TRBV14 to TRBJ2-2; D gene unclear. This CDR3 region has 13 residues. Germline loops: CDR1 SGHDN, CDR2 FVKESK. V was cut by 1 base and J by 6 bases, with 6 bases left in between. Here the CDR3 DNA reads TGTGCCAGCAGCCAAGTGTCGCCCGGGGAGCTGTTTTTT. It specifies CASSQVSPGELFF. The entire variable domain, with the rest obtained from reference TRBV14 and TRBJ2-2, is as follows: EAGVTQFPSHSVIEKGQTVTLRCDPISGHDNLYWYRRVMGKEIKFLLHFVKESKQDESGMPNNRFLAERTGGTYSTLKVQPAELEDSGVYFCASSQVSPGELFFGEGSRLTVL.

The V gene is TRBV7-9, the J gene TRBJ1-1, with a tentative D call TRBD1 (5 bases). Germline values: CDR1 SEHNR, CDR2 FQNEAQ (reference sequence). V was clipped by 7 bases and J by 1 base, with 13 bases between them. This CDR3 comprises 14 residues. CDR3 coding DNA: TGTGCCAGCAATTTCTTAGGGGAGAACACTGAAGCTTTCTTT. The encoded protein is CASNFLGENTEAFF.

This clonotype was detected once. This chain links TRBV25-1 with TRBJ2-2, with D perhaps matching TRBD1 (6 bases). Trimming took 4 bases from V and 4 from J, leaving 10 bases between them. This CDR3 comprises 14 residues. Germline CDR1 and CDR2: MGHDK and SYGVNS. CDR3 nucleotide sequence: TGTGCCAGCAGTGTACAGGGATCCACCGGGGAGCTGTTTTTT. This translates into CASSVQGSTGELFF.

The chain employs TRBV9 and TRBJ2-4; 10 bases agree with TRBD1. Germline-derived CDR1 and CDR2 are SGDLS and YYNGEE. Trimming removed 4 bases from V and 3 bases from J; junction bases left unmatched: 1. The CDR3 runs 14 residues. In DNA form, the CDR3 reads TGTGCCAGCAGCCGGGACAGGGGCAAAAACATTCAGTACTTC. It specifies CASSRDRGKNIQYF.

The chain combines TRBV2 with TRBJ2-5; 7 nucleotides match TRBD2. This CDR3 is built from 15 residues. Germline values: CDR1 SNHLY, CDR2 FYNNEI. V was pared by 7 bases and J by 1 base, with 9 bases of the junction left unmatched. CDR3 DNA sequence: TGTGCCAGCACCCAACGAGCGGGACTCCAAGAGACCCAGTACTTC. Protein product: CASTQRAGLQETQYF.

This clonotype was detected only a few times. The chain has TRBV6-2 or TRBV6-3 and TRBJ2-3, with 11 positions matching TRBD2. V lost 7 bases, J lost 1 base, and 10 bases stayed unmatched. CDR1 is MNHEY, CDR2 SVGEGT, per germline. This CDR3 is 17 amino acids long. The CDR3 bases are TGTGCCAGCACCCCATCGACTAGCGGGATTCGCACAGATACGCAGTATTTT. This sequence encodes CASTPSTSGIRTDTQYF.

The rearrangement uses TRBV3-1 and TRBJ2-6; the D is unclear. The germline CDR1 and CDR2 sequences are LGHDT and YNNKEL (reference sequence). The length of the CDR3 is 16 residues. Trimming removed 8 bases at V and 0 bases at J, with 14 bases between. The CDR3 is CASGDKRNSGANVLTF. DNA of the CDR3: TGTGCCAGCGGTGACAAGAGGAACTCTGGGGCCAACGTCCTGACTTTC.

This rearrangement joins TRBV20-1 to TRBJ2-5; D not certain. The CDR3 length is 13 residues. Germline loops: CDR1 DFQATT, CDR2 SNEGSKA (reference sequence). V was cut by 5 bases and J by 1 base, with 11 bases left in between. The CDR3 sequence: CSALQWVQETQYF. The CDR3 nucleotides read TGCAGTGCTCTCCAGTGGGTCCAAGAGACCCAGTACTTC.

The rearrangement links TRBV20-1 to TRBJ1-2; 7 bases fit TRBD1. Germline V gene data show CDR1 as DFQATT and CDR2 as SNEGSKA (reference sequence). CDR3 length: 13 amino acids. After removal of 4 bases from V and 2 bases from J, the junction contained 4 bases not matched to a gene. Here the CDR3 reads CSATDRQNYGYTF. The CDR3 nucleotides are TGCAGTGCTACGGACAGGCAGAACTATGGCTACACCTTC.